This TCR beta chain was identified in a study of blood T cells in healthy people across ages. Whole-study findings and limits: As naive T cell percentage varied, TCR beta diversity correlated strongly with it.

Germline CDR1 reads SGHNT; CDR2 reads YYREEE (reference sequence). The CDR3 is 16 residues long. V dropped 6 bases and J dropped 0 bases, with 16 bases sitting between them. Worth noting for this clonotype: The antigen is not known.

A second roughly 6 to 11 cycle PCR used barcoded and J-beta primers. TCRdb re-derived calls from the 5' RACE reads in MiXCR, one entry per CDR3 protein. The sample includes roughly 1.5 million distinct CDR3 sequences, approximately 42% of them seen just once. Specimen: blood. J is TRBJ2-1 and V is TRBV5-4; D might be TRBD2 (5 bases). This clonotype was obtained from a young woman in good health. The CDR3 nucleotides read TGTGCCAGCACCGACTACGGCTTGTACTCCTACAATGAGCAGTTCTTC. Its protein is CASTDYGLYSYNEQFF.